This T cell receptor (beta chain) was obtained from a study of CD8+CD57+ T cells in acquired aplastic anemia. Points from the study as a whole: CD8+ Simpson's diversity did not differ significantly between patients and controls. The same twenty-nine CD8+ CDR3 sequences occurred in patients and in controls.

From germline, CDR1 is SGHDN and CDR2 FVKESK. V dropped 3 bases and J dropped 6 bases, with 4 bases sitting between them. CDR3 length: 11 amino acids. This clonotype was detected ten times or more. What it recognizes is unknown. Profiling of TCR beta VDJ combinations and CDR3 sequences used genomic DNA as template. TCRdb used MiXCR to reprocess the reads, holding one entry per CDR3 protein. The sample holds 450,000 to 550,000 distinct CDR3 sequences, approximately 32% seen once. Those patients picked for sequencing had displayed CD8+CD57+ cell expansion on flow cytometry. The origin of this receptor is a human donor with aplastic anemia. The chain carries TRBV14 and TRBJ2-3; D ambiguous. What was sequenced was sorted CD4+, CD8+, or CD8+CD57+ T cells (not recorded which) from PBMCs. DNA of the CDR3: TGTGCCAGCAGCCATTCGGATACGCAGTATTTT. Encoded protein: CASSHSDTQYF. Filled out from reference TRBV14 and TRBJ2-3, the complete variable domain reads EAGVTQFPSHSVIEKGQTVTLRCDPISGHDNLYWYRRVMGKEIKFLLHFVKESKQDESGMPNNRFLAERTGGTYSTLKVQPAELEDSGVYFCASSHSDTQYFGPGTRLTVL.